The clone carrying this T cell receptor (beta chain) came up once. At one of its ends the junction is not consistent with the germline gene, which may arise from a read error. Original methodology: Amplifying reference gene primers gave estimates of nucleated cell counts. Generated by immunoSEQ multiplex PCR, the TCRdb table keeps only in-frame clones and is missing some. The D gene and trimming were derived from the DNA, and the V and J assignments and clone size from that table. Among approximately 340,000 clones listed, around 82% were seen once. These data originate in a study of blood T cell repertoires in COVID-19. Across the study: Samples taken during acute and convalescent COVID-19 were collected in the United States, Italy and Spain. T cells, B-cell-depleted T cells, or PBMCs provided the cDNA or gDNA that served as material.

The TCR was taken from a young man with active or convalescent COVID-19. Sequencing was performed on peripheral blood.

CDR3 region: CASTEGTQNEKLFF. DNA of the CDR3: TGCGCCAGCACTGAGGGGACACAGAATGAAAAACTGTTTTTT. The rearrangement links TRBV10-1 to TRBJ1-4; TRBD1 is a possible D gene (6 bases). The CDR3 consists of 14 residues. The germline gives CDR1 WNHNN, CDR2 SYGVQD (reference sequence).